This T cell receptor beta chain was captured in a study of neoadjuvant nivolumab and ipilimumab in lung cancer. Overall study context: The combination arm added day-1 ipilimumab 1 mg/kg to nivolumab 3 mg/kg on days 1, 15, 29.

Germline V lookup: CDR1 SGHRS, CDR2 YFSETQ. Trimming at V came to 5 bases and at J to 3 bases, leaving 6 bases not matched to a gene. CDR3 size: 14 residues. TCRdb's table, derived via immunoSEQ multiplex PCR, lists solely in-frame clones and lacks some. The table lists approximately 23,000 clones, more than 70% of them singletons. Turning to this clone: Antigen unknown. At the DNA level, this CDR3 is encoded by other sequences in the same sample as well.

Study results and limitations: Higher pretherapy blood TCR richness went with higher resected-tumor richness. TCR sequencing covered a small number of samples.

The material was peripheral blood, obtained before neoadjuvant nivolumab, alone or with ipilimumab. The chain couples TRBV5-1 to TRBJ1-2; 8 nucleotides match TRBD1. This receptor was identified in an adult with non-small cell lung cancer. The CDR3 DNA sequence: TGCGCCAGCAGTCCCGGGACAGGACACTATGGCTACACCTTC. This encodes CASSPGTGHYGYTF.